This T cell receptor beta chain was sequenced in a study of early stage breast cancer tumors. Study information: Eight ER+/PR+/HER2- tumors were invasive ductal; a few were invasive lobular. Overall study results and limits: Blood repertoires resembled normal breast more than tumor. Tumors had about 2.6-fold higher T cell density than normal breast.

Using immunoSEQ multiplex PCR, the repertoire was profiled, and TCRdb retains in-frame clones only, with some absent. The data show tens of thousands of clones, over 80% seen once. Regarding this clone: No antigen is known for it.

This sequence originates from a person aged 65-85 years with breast cancer. The sample comprised blood.

The CDR3 nucleotides are TGTGCCAGCACCCCCTTTAGCGGGGGCCCCGGGGAGCTGTTTTTT. Its translation: CASTPFSGGPGELFF. V and J are TRBV6-1 and TRBJ2-2; TRBD2 matches at 9 bases. The CDR3 totals 15 residues. With V trimmed by 7 bases and J by 6 bases, 9 bases remained unmatched. Germline V gives CDR1 MNHNS, CDR2 SASEGT.